This passage covers 5 T cell receptor beta chains from one sample sequenced in a study of T cell responses to AZD1222 COVID-19 vaccine. The data were produced by immunoSEQ multiplex PCR, yet TCRdb's version contains in-frame clones alone and is incomplete. The sample has 100,000 to 150,000 clones, 93% seen once. The material sequenced was peripheral blood, taken on day 0 of AZD1222 vaccination. The receptors shown here come from an adult in good health.

The rearrangement uses TRBV5-1 and TRBJ2-2; TRBD1 is a possible D gene (6 bases). V lost 0 bases to trimming and J lost 7 bases, with 10 bases between them. Germline values: CDR1 SGHRS, CDR2 YFSETQ. The CDR3 is 14 residues long. The CDR3 bases are TGCGCCAGCAGCTTGGACAGGGCGGTCGGGGAGCTGTTTTTT. As protein: CASSLDRAVGELFF.

The chain recombines TRBV24-1 with TRBJ2-3, with D perhaps assigned TRBD1 or TRBD2 (6 bases each). Germline CDR1 and CDR2: KGHDR and SFDVKD. The CDR3 extends over 12 amino acids. The germline V and J ends were trimmed by 5 bases and 6 bases, with 8 bases remaining between them. The CDR3: CATSVGGDTQYF. The CDR3 DNA sequence: TGTGCCACCAGTGTAGGGGGGGATACGCAGTATTTT.

The chain recombines TRBV3-1 (or the pseudogene TRBV3-2) with TRBJ2-7, with 7 bases aligning to TRBD2. The CDR3 is 13 residues long. Germline values: CDR1 LGHDT, CDR2 YNNKEL (reference sequence). V was clipped by 5 bases and J by 6 bases; unmatched bases: 7. The CDR3 DNA is TGTGCCAGCAGCTCCCTGGGCGGGGGCGAGCAGTACTTC. Encoded protein: CASSSLGGGEQYF.

The rearrangement links TRBV4-1 to TRBJ1-2, with D uncertain. CDR3 length: 20 residues. From germline, CDR1 is MGHRA and CDR2 YSYEKL. V dropped 0 bases and J dropped 8 bases, with 31 bases sitting between them. The CDR3 DNA is TGCGCCAGCAGCCAAGATACGTATGGTGGCAGGCGGCCGGGATATCGGGGCTACACCTTC. It translates to CASSQDTYGGRRPGYRGYTF.

The chain joins TRBV19 to TRBJ1-3; TRBD1 might be the D (5 bases). Germline CDR1 and CDR2: LNHDA and SQIVND (reference sequence). V gave up 3 bases and J gave up 0 bases, with 12 bases separating them. This CDR3 is built from 16 residues. The CDR3 region has the DNA TGTGCCAGTAGTATGATCGGGACTTACTCTGGAAACACCATATATTTT. Translation gives CASSMIGTYSGNTIYF.